This T cell receptor beta chain was obtained from a study of T cell responses to AZD1222 COVID-19 vaccine (dated by TCRdb to the early 2020s). In the study overall: AZD1222 recipients with second doses at about 4 weeks or about 12 weeks were pooled, because spike-specific TCR depth and breadth did not differ between schedules. Enrollment into the trials was organized by age into subgroups of 18-55, 56-69 and 70-plus years, and those subgroups contained roughly 140, 27 and 60 TCR-sequenced participants, respectively. TCR sequencing covered fewer than 250 trial participants: 200 to 210 given two doses of AZD1222 and 26 given two doses of MenACWY control vaccine.

The research as a whole found: The vaccine-associated CD4 TCRs covered the entire spike protein, and the dominant responses fell in regions 160-218 and 743-854. Participants were mostly white British and included more females than males, and it was suggested by the authors that clonal diversity may have been underestimated. In the small 56-69-year group, the increase in depth fell short of significance, most likely because of low power. Nearly half of unique spike-specific TCRs reportedly recognized epitopes outside regions mutated in the B.1.351 and B.1.1.7 variants. Conclusions about previously exposed vaccinees are limited, since just 5 to 7 AZD1222 recipients were seropositive for SARS-CoV-2 at baseline. A significant rise in spike-specific TCR breadth and depth was observed after two AZD1222 doses relative to day 0 and relative to MenACWY recipients. No day 14 peak-response samples were available, so repertoires were characterized only after the peak T cell response.

The CDR3 regions of human TCRbeta chains were analyzed by immunosequencing. Per the original workflow: Repertoire TCRs were matched against a reference library of SARS-CoV-2-specific TCRs generated with the MIRA antigen-specificity platform. Breadth was defined as the fraction of unique TCRs that were SARS-CoV-2-associated. Depth was defined as the fraction of total T cells that were SARS-CoV-2-associated. Each spike-specific TCR was assigned to its reactive spike region and to a CD4 or CD8 class using the MIRA data. Log10-transformed breadth and depth values were compared by one-way ANOVA with Sidak's multiple comparisons tests. TCRdb carries this immuneACCESS record with in-frame sequences only. Its versions omit some clonotypes, under half of them owing to an unresolved V gene in the studies checked, with the rest unexplained. V, J and clone size are taken as reported in that table, and D and trimming were inferred from the DNA itself. In this sample the table shows roughly 65,000 clones, about nine tenths of which occur a single time. The top ten constitute roughly 8% of the sample.

Worth noting for this clone: No cognate antigen has been identified for it. No base quality values were provided; no much bigger clone lies one nucleotide off.

The germline V gene encodes CDR1 SEHNR and CDR2 FQNEAQ (reference sequence). The CDR3 has 11 amino acids, counting the end cysteine and phenylalanine. Kept here is only the CDR3 DNA, which spans 33 bases and is read in frame from base 1. The V and J ends are trimmed by 5 bases and 9 bases, leaving 7 bases between them. The sample's time point label is to be understood as: baseline before first vaccination. Samples from vaccinated people were obtained from the UK trials COV001 and COV002, which included a single-blind randomized controlled phase 2/3 trial of AZD1222 (ChAdOx1 nCoV-19) in healthy adults. Trial participant PBMC samples were collected at day 0 and day 28 after the second dose for TCRbeta chain sequencing.

The sample here was peripheral blood, taken on day 0 of AZD1222 vaccination. This clonotype was obtained from an adult in good health. The V and J genes are TRBV7-9 and TRBJ2-2; no confident D gene assignment can be made. The CDR3 region has the sequence CASSQGRELFF. The bases are TGTGCCAGCAGCCAAGGAAGGGAGCTGTTTTTT.